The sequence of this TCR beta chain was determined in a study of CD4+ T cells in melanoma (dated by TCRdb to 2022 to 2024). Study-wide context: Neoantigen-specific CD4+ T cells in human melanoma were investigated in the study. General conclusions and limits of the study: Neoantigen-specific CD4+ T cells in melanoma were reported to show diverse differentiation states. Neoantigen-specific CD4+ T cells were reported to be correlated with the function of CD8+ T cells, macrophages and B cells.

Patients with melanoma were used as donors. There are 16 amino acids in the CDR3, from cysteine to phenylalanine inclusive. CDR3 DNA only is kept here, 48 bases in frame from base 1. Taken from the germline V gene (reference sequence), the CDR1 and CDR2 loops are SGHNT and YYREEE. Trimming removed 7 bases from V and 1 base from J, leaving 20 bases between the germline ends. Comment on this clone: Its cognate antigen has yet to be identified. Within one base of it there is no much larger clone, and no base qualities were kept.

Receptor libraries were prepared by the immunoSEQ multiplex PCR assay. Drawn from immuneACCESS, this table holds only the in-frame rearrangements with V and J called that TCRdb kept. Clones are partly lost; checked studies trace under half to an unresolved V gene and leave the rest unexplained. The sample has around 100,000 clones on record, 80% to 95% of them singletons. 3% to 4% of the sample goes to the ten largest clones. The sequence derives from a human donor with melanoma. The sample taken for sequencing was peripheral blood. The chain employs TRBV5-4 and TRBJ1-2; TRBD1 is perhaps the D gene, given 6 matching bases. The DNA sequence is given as TGTGCCAGCTCCTCAAAAGGGGGGGCGGGTAACTATGGCTACACCTTC. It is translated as CASSSKGGAGNYGYTF.